One sample yielded the 30 T cell receptor beta chains listed below, sequenced in a study of early T cells in non-severe SARS-CoV-2 infection. TCRdb called the 5' RACE reads again in MiXCR, with one record for every CDR3 protein. The sample holds approximately 57,000 distinct CDR3 sequences, around 12% seen once. Sequenced material: whole blood. The receptor source for this set is an adult who was a healthcare worker with PCR-confirmed SARS-CoV-2 infection or an uninfected control (not recorded which).

By sample share, this clonotype is medium-sized (0.01 to 0.1%). V usage is TRBV7-9 and J usage is TRBJ1-1, with D possibly being TRBD1 (6 bases). Trimming took off 4 bases at V and 0 bases at J, with 12 bases between the two ends. This CDR3 comprises 15 residues. The V gene's germline CDR1 is SEHNR and CDR2 FQNEAQ (reference sequence). CDR3 protein: CASSSRGGMNTEAFF. CDR3 DNA: TGTGCCAGCAGCTCAAGGGGGGGTATGAACACTGAAGCTTTCTTT.

The genes are TRBV4-2 and TRBJ1-1; D not resolved. Germline CDR1 is LGHNA and CDR2 is YNFKEQ. Between the trimmed V and J ends, which lost 4 bases and 1 base, there was a span of 19 bases. The CDR3 is 17 amino acids. Written as DNA, the CDR3 is TGTGCCAGCAGCCGAGATCTTCTGGGGAAGAGGAACACTGAAGCTTTCTTT. This encodes CASSRDLLGKRNTEAFF.

The V gene is TRBV7-9, the J gene TRBJ2-1, with 8 positions matching TRBD2. CDR1 is SEHNR, CDR2 FQNEAQ, per germline (reference sequence). CDR3 length equals 17 residues. Trimming cost V 2 bases and J 0 bases; bases outside gene matches: 6. CDR3 sequence reads: CASSLTLAGSSYNEQFF. The CDR3 coding sequence is TGTGCCAGCAGCTTAACCTTAGCGGGGTCCTCCTACAATGAGCAGTTCTTC. The entire variable domain, with the rest obtained from reference TRBV7-9 and TRBJ2-1, is as follows: DTGVSQNPRHKITKRGQNVTFRCDPISEHNRLYWYRQTLGQGPEFLTYFQNEAQLEKSRLLSDRFSAERPKGSFSTLEIQRTEQGDSAMYLCASSLTLAGSSYNEQFFGPGTRLTVL.

This clonotype was detected only a few times. The rearrangement uses TRBV14 and TRBJ1-2; no reliable D call. The CDR3 contains 13 residues. The V gene's germline CDR1 is SGHDN and CDR2 FVKESK. The ends were cut back, 4 bases at V and 1 base at J, with 7 bases in the middle. DNA for the CDR3: TGTGCCAGCAGCCGAGACCTTAACTATGGCTACACCTTC. Encoded protein: CASSRDLNYGYTF.

This clonotype was counted ten times or more. V and J are TRBV6-2 or TRBV6-3 and TRBJ2-2; perhaps D is TRBD1 or TRBD2 (7 bases each). The CDR3 sequence is 15 residues long. The germline gives CDR1 MNHEY, CDR2 SVGEGT. V was shortened by 2 bases and J by 6 bases, with 13 bases between the two germline ends. CDR3 nucleotides: TGTGCCAGCAGTTACGCAGGGAGGGGGCCCGGGGAGCTGTTTTTT. Translated: CASSYAGRGPGELFF.

This clonotype was detected many times. The chain is built from TRBV5-4 and TRBJ1-1; D perhaps matches TRBD1 (5 bases). This CDR3 spans 15 amino acids. Trimming left V 0 bases short and J 4 bases short, with 13 bases between. Per the germline V gene, CDR1 is SGHNT and CDR2 is YYREEE (reference sequence). The CDR3 reads CASSLVAGLTTEAFF. The CDR3 DNA follows: TGTGCCAGCAGCTTGGTCGCAGGGTTGACCACTGAAGCTTTCTTT. The full variable domain, with the rest looked up from reference TRBV5-4 and TRBJ1-1, is ETGVTQSPTHLIKTRGQQVTLRCSSQSGHNTVSWYQQALGQGPQFIFQYYREEENGRGNFPPRFSGLQFPNYSSELNVNALELDDSALYLCASSLVAGLTTEAFFGQGTRLTVV.

The table lists this clonotype with a few counts. The gene calls are TRBV24-1 and TRBJ2-1; D remains ambiguous. This CDR3 has 13 amino acids. The germline V and J ends were trimmed by 2 bases and 7 bases, with 8 bases remaining between them. CDR1 and CDR2 from the germline V gene are KGHDR and SFDVKD. CDR3 protein: CATSDSTENEQFF. The DNA of the CDR3 is TGTGCCACCAGTGATTCCACCGAAAATGAGCAGTTCTTC.

V and J are TRBV7-9 and TRBJ1-5; perhaps TRBD1 as D (6 bases). Looked up from germline, CDR1 is SEHNR and CDR2 is FQNEAQ (reference sequence). The V gene lost 0 bases and the J gene lost 6 bases, with 9 bases spanning the gap. CDR3 length: 14 residues. CDR3 DNA: TGTGCCAGCAGCTTAGCGGGGGCTCGTCAGCCCCAGCATTTT. Encoded protein: CASSLAGARQPQHF. Together with reference TRBV7-9 and TRBJ1-5, the CDR3 gives the full variable domain: DTGVSQNPRHKITKRGQNVTFRCDPISEHNRLYWYRQTLGQGPEFLTYFQNEAQLEKSRLLSDRFSAERPKGSFSTLEIQRTEQGDSAMYLCASSLAGARQPQHFGDGTRLSIL.

This clonotype was detected a few times. The V and J genes are TRBV7-2 and TRBJ1-2; TRBD1 might be the D (6 bases). The ends were cut back, 3 bases at V and 4 bases at J, with 24 bases in the middle. Germline CDR1 is SGHTA and CDR2 is FQGNSA. This CDR3 region has 18 residues. The CDR3 is CASSFGGADRRERYGYTF. CDR3 DNA sequence: TGTGCCAGCAGCTTTGGAGGAGCAGACAGGAGGGAACGCTATGGCTACACCTTC.

This rearrangement joins TRBV19 to TRBJ1-5; 7 bases agree with TRBD1. V was pared by 3 bases and J by 4 bases, with 6 bases of the junction left unmatched. Germline V gene sequence: CDR1 LNHDA, CDR2 SQIVND (reference sequence). The CDR3 totals 15 residues. CDR3 amino acids: CASSIGGTENQPQHF. The CDR3 nucleotides read TGTGCCAGTAGTATTGGCGGGACAGAGAATCAGCCCCAGCATTTT.

The rearrangement links TRBV7-8 to TRBJ1-1; no reliable D call. CDR3 length: 14 amino acids. CDR1 is SGHVS and CDR2 is FQNEAQ in the germline V gene. V was clipped by 5 bases and J by 0 bases, with 10 bases between them. CDR3 nucleotide sequence: TGTGCCAGCAGCCCTATACGGATGAACACTGAAGCTTTCTTT. Its protein product is CASSPIRMNTEAFF.

This sequence joins TRBV18 and TRBJ2-6; D may be TRBD1 (6 bases). This CDR3 has 14 residues. V lost 8 bases and J lost 1, with 9 bases in between. From germline, CDR1 is KGHSH and CDR2 LQKENI. The CDR3 DNA is TGTGCCAGCCGGCAGGGGTCTGGGGCCAACGTCCTGACTTTC. Translating gives CASRQGSGANVLTF. Based on the CDR3 plus reference TRBV18 and TRBJ2-6, the full variable domain is NAGVMQNPRHLVRRRGQEARLRCSPMKGHSHVYWYRQLPEEGLKFMVYLQKENIIDESGMPKERFSAEFPKEGPSILRIQQVVRGDSAAYFCASRQGSGANVLTFGAGSRLTVL.

The chain carries TRBV9 and TRBJ1-6; TRBD1 is a possible D gene (5 bases). Germline values: CDR1 SGDLS, CDR2 YYNGEE. The CDR3 length is 13 residues. The ends were cut back, 3 bases at V and 7 bases at J, with 8 bases in the middle. The CDR3 here is CASSAYRNSPLHF. The CDR3 DNA reads as TGTGCCAGCAGCGCCTACAGGAATTCACCCCTCCACTTT.

This clonotype was seen at least ten times. The CDR3 region has the DNA TGTGCCAGCCCCCGGGGGTACAATGAGCAGTTCTTC. Protein product: CASPRGYNEQFF. This chain uses TRBV6-2 or TRBV6-3 with TRBJ2-1; TRBD2 is a possible D gene (6 bases). V dropped 8 bases and J dropped 4 bases, with 9 bases sitting between them. The germline gives CDR1 MNHEY, CDR2 SVGEGT. The length of the CDR3 is 12 residues.

Many counts were recorded for this clonotype. The V gene is TRBV18, the J gene TRBJ2-2, with a possible D match to TRBD2 (5 bases). Germline-derived CDR1 and CDR2 are KGHSH and LQKENI. There are 15 residues in the CDR3. The V and J ends lost 6 bases and 3 bases respectively, with 14 bases between them. CDR3 in DNA: TGTGCCAGCTCGCCCAAAGGAGGAGACACCGGGGAGCTGTTTTTT. Its translation: CASSPKGGDTGELFF.

This clonotype was seen many times. The chain recombines TRBV7-9 with TRBJ2-5; D ambiguous. Germline V gene data show CDR1 as SEHNR and CDR2 as FQNEAQ (reference sequence). This CDR3 has 13 amino acids. The ends were cut back, 2 bases at V and 0 bases at J, with 4 bases in the middle. CDR3 coding DNA: TGTGCCAGCAGCTTACCGGACCAAGAGACCCAGTACTTC. Protein: CASSLPDQETQYF.

This clonotype was counted many times. This chain's CDR3 is CASSLRDFTGNQPQHF. In nucleotides, the CDR3 is TGTGCCAGCAGCTTAAGGGATTTTACCGGCAATCAGCCCCAGCATTTT. The J gene is TRBJ1-5, the V gene TRBV5-6; no firm D call. This CDR3 region has 16 residues. The V end was cut by 2 bases, the J end by 2 bases, with 14 bases between. Germline lookup yields CDR1 SGHDT and CDR2 YYEEEE. The full variable domain, in which reference TRBV5-6 and TRBJ1-5 provide the parts outside the CDR3, is DAGVTQSPTHLIKTRGQQVTLRCSPKSGHDTVSWYQQALGQGPQFIFQYYEEEERQRGNFPDRFSGHQFPNYSSELNVNALLLGDSALYLCASSLRDFTGNQPQHFGDGTRLSIL.

The chain uses TRBV2 and TRBJ1-1; 7 bases fit TRBD1. The CDR3 covers 13 residues. V was clipped by 8 bases and J by 3 bases; unmatched bases: 6. The germline gives CDR1 SNHLY, CDR2 FYNNEI. This CDR3 reads CASPTRGDTEAFF. DNA of the CDR3: TGTGCCAGCCCGACCAGGGGGGACACTGAAGCTTTCTTT.

This clonotype was counted at least ten times. The junction and the germline gene differ at one end; a read error may be behind it. The chain has TRBV18 and TRBJ1-2; D ambiguous. Germline CDR1 KGHSH, CDR2 LQKENI. The CDR3 extends over 12 amino acids. CDR3 region: CASSPPRRGYTF. The CDR3 coding sequence is TGTGCCAGCTCCCCACCAAGGAGAGGCTACACCTTC.

This clonotype has only a few counts. V gene TRBV20-1 combines with J gene TRBJ2-3; 11 bases agree with TRBD2. CDR1 is DFQATT, CDR2 SNEGSKA, per germline (reference sequence). With V trimmed by 7 bases and J by 0 bases, 15 bases remained unmatched. The CDR3 spans 18 residues. The CDR3 loop reads CSVSVGSLAGGSTDTQYF. The CDR3 region has the DNA TGCAGTGTCTCCGTGGGGTCCCTAGCGGGGGGTAGCACAGATACGCAGTATTTT.

V usage is TRBV2 and J usage is TRBJ1-2, with 7 positions matching TRBD1. Losses at the gene ends were 4 bases for V and 5 bases for J; bases not matched to a gene: 4. CDR3 length: 13 residues. Germline-derived CDR1 and CDR2 are SNHLY and FYNNEI. The CDR3 coding sequence is TGTGCCAGCAGTGGTGACAGGGAATATGGCTACACCTTC. Protein: CASSGDREYGYTF. Based on the CDR3 plus reference TRBV2 and TRBJ1-2, the full variable domain is EPEVTQTPSHQVTQMGQEVILRCVPISNHLYFYWYRQILGQKVEFLVSFYNNEISEKSEIFDDQFSVERPDGSNFTLKIRSTKLEDSAMYFCASSGDREYGYTFGSGTRLTVV.

The sample holds a few counts of this clonotype. This CDR3 reads CASSYSLGARGYGYTF. CDR3 sequence (DNA): TGTGCCAGCAGTTACTCCTTGGGGGCGCGAGGCTATGGCTACACCTTC. V and J are TRBV6-5 and TRBJ1-2, with a tentative D call TRBD1 (6 bases). CDR3 size: 16 residues. Between the trimmed V and J ends, which lost 0 bases and 4 bases, there was a span of 15 bases. From germline, CDR1 is MNHEY and CDR2 SVGAGI.

This clonotype was counted only a few times. The chain has TRBV7-3 and TRBJ1-1; 7 bases align to TRBD1. The CDR3 is 14 residues long. J lost 1 base, V lost 7 bases, and 6 bases had no gene match. CDR1 is SGHTA and CDR2 is FQGTGA in the germline V gene. The CDR3 is CASKKTGENTEAFF. The CDR3, as DNA: TGTGCCAGCAAGAAAACAGGGGAGAACACTGAAGCTTTCTTT.

The chain joins TRBV6-5 to TRBJ1-1, with a possible D match to TRBD1 (6 bases). CDR1 is MNHEY and CDR2 is SVGAGI in the germline V gene. The CDR3 is made up of 15 amino acids. V lost 3 bases and J lost 6, with 17 bases in between. The CDR3 DNA reads TGTGCCAGCAGTTATCTGTCCCGGGGGGGCTCTGAAGCTTTCTTT. It yields the protein CASSYLSRGGSEAFF.

Ten or more counts support this clonotype. This sequence joins TRBV20-1 and TRBJ2-1, with 11 bases that match TRBD1. Losses at the gene ends were 3 bases for V and 6 bases for J; bases not matched to a gene: 4. The CDR3 has 14 residues. Germline V gene sequence: CDR1 DFQATT, CDR2 SNEGSKA (reference sequence). Here the CDR3 DNA reads TGCAGTGCTAGCAAGGGGACAGGGGGCAATGAGCAGTTCTTC. It is translated as CSASKGTGGNEQFF.

This clonotype came up many times. The chain joins TRBV29-1 to TRBJ1-2, with 9 nucleotides matching TRBD1. Per the germline V gene, CDR1 is SQVTM and CDR2 is ANQGSEA. Trimming cost V 3 bases and J 5 bases; bases outside gene matches: 4. There are 13 residues in the CDR3. The CDR3 spells CSVDQTGGYGYTF. CDR3 DNA: TGCAGCGTTGACCAGACAGGGGGATATGGCTACACCTTC.

This clonotype was seen at least ten times. V is TRBV6-6 and J is TRBJ1-6; perhaps TRBD1 as D (6 bases). Between the trimmed V and J ends, which lost 3 bases and 0 bases, there was a span of 18 bases. CDR1 and CDR2 (germline): MNHNY, SVGAGI (reference sequence). The CDR3 is 19 amino acids. CDR3 coding DNA: TGTGCCAGCAGTTATATGCGACTTGGACAGAGCTCCTATAATTCACCCCTCCACTTT. Translated, it gives CASSYMRLGQSSYNSPLHF.

This clonotype was seen more than once but under ten times. The chain is built from TRBV29-1 and TRBJ1-1, with unresolved D. Per germline, CDR1 SQVTM and CDR2 ANQGSEA. The CDR3 runs to 13 residues. V dropped 7 bases and J dropped 0 bases, with 12 bases sitting between them. The CDR3 loop reads CSARTGVNTEAFF. The CDR3 DNA follows: TGCAGCGCCCGCACGGGTGTGAACACTGAAGCTTTCTTT.

The V gene is TRBV19, the J gene TRBJ1-1, with TRBD1 matching 7 bases. Per germline, CDR1 LNHDA and CDR2 SQIVND (reference sequence). The J segment lost 4 bases and the V segment lost 5 bases, leaving 10 bases of the junction unmatched. CDR3 size: 15 residues. The CDR3 region is CASSQHRGGGTEAFF. CDR3 in DNA: TGTGCCAGTAGTCAACACAGGGGTGGCGGCACTGAAGCTTTCTTT.

This clonotype was counted at least ten times. V is TRBV29-1 and J is TRBJ1-3, with 7 bases matching TRBD1. Trimming at V came to 7 bases and at J to 0 bases, leaving 9 bases not matched to a gene. The CDR3 has 15 residues. Germline loops: CDR1 SQVTM, CDR2 ANQGSEA. CDR3 sequence reads: CSAGQAPNSGNTIYF. CDR3 nucleotide sequence: TGCAGCGCCGGACAGGCTCCGAACTCTGGAAACACCATATATTTT.